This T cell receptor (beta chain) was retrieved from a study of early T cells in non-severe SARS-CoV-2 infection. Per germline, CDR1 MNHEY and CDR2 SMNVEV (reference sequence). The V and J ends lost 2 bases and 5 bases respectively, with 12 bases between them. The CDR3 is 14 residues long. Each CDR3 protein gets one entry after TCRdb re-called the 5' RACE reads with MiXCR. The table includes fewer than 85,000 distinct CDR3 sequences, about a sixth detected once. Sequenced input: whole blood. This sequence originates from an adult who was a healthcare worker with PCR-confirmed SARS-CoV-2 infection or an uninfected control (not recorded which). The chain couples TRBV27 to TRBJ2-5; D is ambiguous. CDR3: CASSLSESTETQYF. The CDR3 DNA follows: TGTGCCAGCAGTTTAAGTGAGAGTACGGAGACCCAGTACTTC.